Listed here are 30 T cell receptor beta chains from one sample, sequenced in a study of cytomegalovirus exposure and HLA in healthy donors. Method: immunoSEQ multiplex PCR; TCRdb's copy keeps in-frame clones and lacks some. The sample lists a few hundred thousand clones, roughly 90% occurring once. Sequencing input: PBMCs. The receptors were gathered from a woman younger than 35 in good health and CMV-seronegative.

The DNA for the CDR3 is TGTGCCAGCAGTTTAACAGCGGGAGGGCCCCACGAGCAGTACTTC. As protein: CASSLTAGGPHEQYF. The rearrangement links TRBV28 to TRBJ2-7; 10 bases align to TRBD2. CDR1 MDHEN and CDR2 SYDVKM come from the germline V gene. Unmatched junction bases numbered 6, after V lost 2 bases and J lost 5 bases. The CDR3 runs to 15 residues.

The V call is TRBV7-7, the J call TRBJ2-1; 7 bases map to TRBD2. This CDR3 is 13 amino acids long. CDR1 and CDR2 from the germline V gene are SSHAT and FNYEAQ (reference sequence). The V and J ends lost 3 bases and 10 bases, in that order; junction bases with no gene match: 6. This CDR3 is CASSLERGLEQFF. CDR3 DNA: TGTGCCAGCAGCTTGGAGCGGGGACTCGAGCAGTTCTTC.

The rearrangement joins TRBV7-9 to TRBJ1-2; no clear D gene. Germline lookup yields CDR1 SEHNR and CDR2 FQNEAQ (reference sequence). Trimming left V 7 bases short and J 0 bases short, with 3 bases between. The CDR3 runs 11 residues. The chain's CDR3 is CASNTNYGYTF. CDR3 bases: TGTGCCAGCAATACTAACTATGGCTACACCTTC. The full variable domain, its missing parts supplied by reference TRBV7-9 and TRBJ1-2, is DTGVSQNPRHKITKRGQNVTFRCDPISEHNRLYWYRQTLGQGPEFLTYFQNEAQLEKSRLLSDRFSAERPKGSFSTLEIQRTEQGDSAMYLCASNTNYGYTFGSGTRLTVV.

The CDR3 region has the DNA TGTGCCAGCAGCCAACTCGGGAGCAGGGACGCTGAAGCTTTCTTT. This encodes CASSQLGSRDAEAFF. The rearrangement uses TRBV4-2 and TRBJ1-1; TRBD1 is a possible D gene (5 bases). Trimming removed 2 bases at V and 6 bases at J, with 16 bases between. In germline, CDR1 is LGHNA, CDR2 YNFKEQ. The CDR3 is 15 residues long.

The J gene is TRBJ2-3, the V gene TRBV27; D remains ambiguous. The CDR3 covers 14 residues. The germline V gene has CDR1 MNHEY and CDR2 SMNVEV (reference sequence). The V gene lost 6 bases and the J gene lost 2 bases, with 12 bases spanning the gap. CDR3 bases: TGTGCCAGCAGAGACATCCCCTTCACAGATACGCAGTATTTT. Translation gives CASRDIPFTDTQYF.

This clone was counted a single time. The chain is built from TRBV5-1 and TRBJ2-2; 9 bases match TRBD2. The CDR3 runs 16 residues. V trimming: 0 bases; J trimming: 4 bases; junction bases outside the gene matches: 4. CDR1 and CDR2 (germline): SGHRS, YFSETQ. The CDR3 nucleotides read TGCGCCAGCAGCTTGGTAGCAGCGGGGGGCACCGGGGAGCTGTTTTTT. Its translation: CASSLVAAGGTGELFF.

The V call is TRBV7-9, the J call TRBJ2-5; perhaps TRBD1 as D (5 bases). The CDR3 is 15 amino acids. The V gene's germline CDR1 is SEHNR and CDR2 FQNEAQ (reference sequence). Trimming shortened V by 1 base and J by 1 base, and 10 bases separated the two germline ends. The CDR3 loop is CASSLGRGFQETQYF. DNA of the CDR3: TGTGCCAGCAGCTTAGGTAGGGGATTCCAAGAGACCCAGTACTTC.

V and J are TRBV5-1 and TRBJ2-3, with 8 nucleotides matching TRBD2. CDR3 size: 16 residues. Germline loops: CDR1 SGHRS, CDR2 YFSETQ. Trimming took 5 bases from V and 3 from J; bases not matched to a gene: 11. CDR3 protein: CASSFSGTRGTDTQYF. The CDR3 nucleotides are TGCGCCAGCAGTTTCAGCGGGACTAGGGGAACAGATACGCAGTATTTT.

This clone was counted once. The chain has TRBV19 and TRBJ1-5; 9 nucleotides line up with TRBD1. The CDR3 spans 15 residues. The J segment lost 6 bases and the V segment lost 5 bases, leaving 8 bases of the junction unmatched. Germline V gene data show CDR1 as LNHDA and CDR2 as SQIVND (reference sequence). CDR3 region: CASSAGQGRGQPQHF. The CDR3 DNA sequence: TGTGCCAGTAGTGCGGGACAGGGTCGGGGTCAGCCCCAGCATTTT.

The chain employs TRBV5-1 and TRBJ1-6; TRBD1 matches at 8 bases. J lost 8 bases, V lost 5 bases, and 6 bases had no gene match. Germline V gives CDR1 SGHRS, CDR2 YFSETQ. CDR3 length equals 14 residues. The CDR3 here is CASRPGQGDSPLHF. The DNA of the CDR3 is TGCGCCAGCAGGCCTGGACAGGGTGATTCACCCCTCCACTTT. Complete variable domain (other parts from reference TRBV5-1 and TRBJ1-6): KAGVTQTPRYLIKTRGQQVTLSCSPISGHRSVSWYQQTPGQGLQFLFEYFSETQRNKGNFPGRFSGRQFSNSRSEMNVSTLELGDSALYLCASRPGQGDSPLHFGNGTRLTVT.

V usage is TRBV5-4 and J usage is TRBJ2-1; possibly TRBD2 for D (6 bases). The CDR3 has 13 amino acids. The ends were cut back, 4 bases at V and 5 bases at J, with 10 bases in the middle. The germline gives CDR1 SGHNT, CDR2 YYREEE (reference sequence). As DNA, the CDR3 is TGTGCCAGCAGCGCGGGACGGAACAATGAGCAGTTCTTC. This translates into CASSAGRNNEQFF.

The chain links TRBV18 to TRBJ2-7, with 11 bases lining up with TRBD1. The CDR3 loop spans 15 amino acids. The germline gives CDR1 KGHSH, CDR2 LQKENI. The V gene end was trimmed by 4 bases and the J gene end by 5 bases; junction bases not matched to a gene: 7. CDR3 residues: CASSQARTGGHEQYF. The CDR3 DNA follows: TGTGCCAGCTCACAAGCGAGGACAGGGGGCCACGAGCAGTACTTC.

The rearrangement joins TRBV2 to TRBJ2-3; D is perhaps TRBD1 (6 bases). This CDR3 is built from 15 residues. Germline V gene sequence: CDR1 SNHLY, CDR2 FYNNEI. Trimming cost V 5 bases and J 0 bases, with 12 bases left between them. In DNA form, the CDR3 reads TGTGCCAGCAGTCTCCAACAGGGAAGCACAGATACGCAGTATTTT. It is translated as CASSLQQGSTDTQYF.

The J gene is TRBJ1-6, the V gene TRBV6-1; D unresolved. Per the germline V gene, CDR1 is MNHNS and CDR2 is SASEGT. This CDR3 contains 13 residues. Trimming pared 6 bases from V and 8 bases from J, leaving 11 bases between. CDR3 in amino acids: CASSPARDSPLHF. In nucleotides, the CDR3 is TGTGCCAGCAGCCCCGCGCGGGATTCACCCCTCCACTTT.

V usage is TRBV27 and J usage is TRBJ1-1; 7 nucleotides line up with TRBD1. The length of the CDR3 is 15 residues. Looked up from germline, CDR1 is MNHEY and CDR2 is SMNVEV (reference sequence). Trimming took 4 bases from V and 7 from J; bases not matched to a gene: 12. This CDR3 reads CASSSKLTGTVEAFF. The CDR3 region has the DNA TGTGCCAGCAGTTCGAAACTAACCGGGACAGTTGAAGCTTTCTTT.

The V call is TRBV5-4, the J call TRBJ2-7, with 7 bases matching TRBD1. This CDR3 spans 15 amino acids. The V segment lost 2 bases and the J segment 3 bases; nucleotides outside the gene matches: 8. The germline V gene has CDR1 SGHNT and CDR2 YYREEE (reference sequence). The CDR3 protein is CASSFTGDRSYEQYF. CDR3 DNA sequence: TGTGCCAGCAGCTTTACAGGGGATAGAAGCTACGAGCAGTACTTC.

The chain combines TRBV11-2 with TRBJ1-2, with D possibly TRBD1 on 6 matching bases. The CDR3 is 13 residues long. V was pared by 5 bases and J by 6 bases, with 13 bases between. Germline loops: CDR1 SGHAT, CDR2 FQNNGV. The CDR3 sequence is CASSHTGYHGYTF. The DNA of the CDR3 is TGTGCCAGCAGCCATACAGGGTACCATGGCTACACCTTC.

This chain connects TRBV6-5 to TRBJ2-7; D is unclear. V was pared by 5 bases and J by 2 bases, with 16 bases between. Germline values: CDR1 MNHEY, CDR2 SVGAGI. The CDR3 consists of 15 residues. CDR3 amino acids: CASSRQTRAPYEQYF. CDR3 nucleotide sequence: TGTGCCAGCAGTCGCCAAACCCGAGCCCCCTACGAGCAGTACTTC.

The CDR3 protein is CASSPGLSSYNSPLHF. CDR3 nucleotide sequence: TGTGCCAGCTCACCAGGGCTGAGCTCCTATAATTCACCCCTCCACTTT. The V gene is TRBV18, the J gene TRBJ1-6, with no clear D. The V and J ends lost 2 bases and 0 bases respectively, with 8 bases between them. The CDR3 loop spans 16 amino acids. The germline CDR1 and CDR2 sequences are KGHSH and LQKENI.

The CDR3 bases are TGTGCCAGCAGCGCAAGGACAGGGGCAACCTATGGCTACACCTTC. Its protein is CASSARTGATYGYTF. The V and J genes are TRBV5-6 and TRBJ1-2; TRBD1 aligns across 9 bases. V gave up 4 bases and J gave up 4 bases; unmatched junction bases: 8. CDR1 is SGHDT, CDR2 YYEEEE, per germline. This CDR3 has 15 residues.

CDR3 in amino acids: CASSVSTFRDRLSKNIQYF. Written as DNA, the CDR3 is TGTGCCAGCAGTGTGTCTACCTTCCGGGACAGACTTAGCAAAAACATTCAGTACTTC. This chain uses TRBV14 with TRBJ2-4; 7 nucleotides align to TRBD1. V shed 6 bases and J 3 bases; nucleotides not matched to a gene: 20. Germline assignment: CDR1 SGHDN and CDR2 FVKESK. This CDR3 is 19 amino acids long.

V and J are TRBV7-9 and TRBJ2-1; 9 nucleotides match TRBD2. Germline CDR1 and CDR2: SEHNR and FQNEAQ (reference sequence). The CDR3 runs 16 residues. V shed 1 base, J shed 7 bases, and the junction held 8 bases outside the gene matches. The CDR3 sequence is CASSLGSGSYRNEQFF. The CDR3 region has the DNA TGTGCCAGCAGCTTAGGTAGCGGGAGCTATAGGAATGAGCAGTTCTTC.

This clone was counted between two and nine times. This sequence joins TRBV2 and TRBJ1-5; D gene ambiguous. This CDR3 is 15 amino acids long. The V and J ends lost 1 base and 0 bases respectively, with 7 bases between them. CDR1 and CDR2 (germline): SNHLY, FYNNEI. CDR3 bases: TGTGCCAGCAGTGAAGGACTATATAGCAATCAGCCCCAGCATTTT. The encoded protein is CASSEGLYSNQPQHF.

The J gene is TRBJ2-1, the V gene TRBV5-1, with D perhaps TRBD2 (5 bases). V lost 4 bases and J lost 0, with 5 bases in between. The germline gives CDR1 SGHRS, CDR2 YFSETQ. The length of the CDR3 is 13 residues. CDR3 loop: CASSEGSYNEQFF. In DNA form, the CDR3 reads TGCGCCAGCAGCGAGGGCTCCTACAATGAGCAGTTCTTC. The whole variable domain, filled in from reference TRBV5-1 and TRBJ2-1, reads KAGVTQTPRYLIKTRGQQVTLSCSPISGHRSVSWYQQTPGQGLQFLFEYFSETQRNKGNFPGRFSGRQFSNSRSEMNVSTLELGDSALYLCASSEGSYNEQFFGPGTRLTVL.

V is TRBV5-1 and J is TRBJ2-3; weak D call: TRBD1 (7 bases). The CDR3 length is 14 residues. CDR1 and CDR2 (germline): SGHRS, YFSETQ. Trimming stripped 2 bases from V and 4 bases from J, with 11 bases between. CDR3 protein: CASSLGRGADTQYF. CDR3 nucleotide sequence: TGCGCCAGCAGCTTAGGCAGGGGGGCAGATACGCAGTATTTT.

This rearrangement joins TRBV27 to TRBJ1-1, with 7 nucleotides matching TRBD1. This CDR3 contains 11 residues. Unmatched junction bases numbered 2, after V lost 8 bases and J lost 5 bases. Germline V lookup: CDR1 MNHEY, CDR2 SMNVEV (reference sequence). CDR3: CASYRGTEAFF. In DNA, the CDR3 is TGTGCCAGCTACAGGGGTACTGAAGCTTTCTTT.

The chain links TRBV4-1 to TRBJ2-5; tentatively, D is TRBD2 (6 bases). The CDR3 sequence is 15 residues long. Germline-derived CDR1 and CDR2 are MGHRA and YSYEKL. The ends were cut back, 4 bases at V and 1 base at J, with 13 bases in the middle. The CDR3 is CASSRGPGVQETQYF. CDR3 coding DNA: TGCGCCAGCAGCCGGGGACCGGGGGTCCAAGAGACCCAGTACTTC.

V is TRBV27 and J is TRBJ2-5; the match to TRBD2 covers 13 bases. CDR3 size: 16 residues. CDR1 is MNHEY and CDR2 is SMNVEV in the germline V gene (reference sequence). After removal of 5 bases from V and 1 base from J, the junction contained 4 bases not matched to a gene. The CDR3 bases are TGTGCCAGCAGTATTAGGACTAGCGGGGGCCAAGAGACCCAGTACTTC. Translated: CASSIRTSGGQETQYF.

This clone was observed a handful of times. The genes are TRBV4-1 and TRBJ2-1, with 8 bases aligning to TRBD1. Unmatched junction bases numbered 11, after V lost 4 bases and J lost 6 bases. This CDR3 spans 16 amino acids. Germline V lookup: CDR1 MGHRA, CDR2 YSYEKL. The CDR3 bases are TGCGCCAGCAGCCCCGAGCGGACAGGGATACCCAATGAGCAGTTCTTC. Residues: CASSPERTGIPNEQFF.

This rearrangement joins TRBV11-2 to TRBJ1-1, with unresolved D. V lost 8 bases, J lost 4 bases, and 11 bases lay in between. This CDR3 is 12 amino acids long. In germline, CDR1 is SGHAT, CDR2 FQNNGV. The CDR3 reads CASELVPTEAFF. The CDR3 coding sequence is TGTGCCAGCGAATTAGTCCCCACTGAAGCTTTCTTT.